This entry describes one T cell receptor (beta chain). Measured with immunoSEQ multiplex PCR; TCRdb has only the in-frame clones, and not every one. The sample shows 110,000 or so clones, more than 60% of them seen only once. The data were taken from a study of blood T cell repertoires in COVID-19. Study-wide background: COVID-19 samples, acute and convalescent, were from the United States, Italy and Spain. Sources were T cells, B-cell-depleted T cells, or PBMCs; the material itself was cDNA or gDNA.

V lost 6 bases, J lost 1 base, and 7 bases stayed unmatched. Germline V CDR1 and CDR2: SGDLS, YYNGEE. CDR3 length: 16 residues. The source of this sequence is a man in his sixties or seventies with acute or convalescent COVID-19. The sequencing input was peripheral blood. The V and J genes are TRBV9 and TRBJ2-3, with 11 bases fitting TRBD1. CDR3: CASNLGQGVRTDTQYF. CDR3 in DNA: TGTGCCAGCAATCTGGGACAGGGGGTCCGCACAGATACGCAGTATTTT.